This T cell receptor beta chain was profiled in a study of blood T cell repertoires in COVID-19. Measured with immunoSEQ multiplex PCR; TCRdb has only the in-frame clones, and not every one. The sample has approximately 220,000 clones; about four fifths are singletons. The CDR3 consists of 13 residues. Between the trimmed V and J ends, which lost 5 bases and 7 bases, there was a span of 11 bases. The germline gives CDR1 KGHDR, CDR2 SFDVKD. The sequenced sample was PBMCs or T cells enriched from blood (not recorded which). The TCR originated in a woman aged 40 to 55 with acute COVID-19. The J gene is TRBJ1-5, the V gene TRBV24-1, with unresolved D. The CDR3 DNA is TGTGCCACCAGTGTTTCGGGGTTCCAGCCCCAGCATTTT. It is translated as CATSVSGFQPQHF.